Listed below are T cell receptor beta chains from one sample, sequenced in a study of a mutant IDH1 vaccine in newly diagnosed glioma. Assay used: immunoSEQ multiplex PCR; TCRdb lists only in-frame clones, some missing. The repertoire has tens of thousands of clones, around 84% of them found once; the top ten carry roughly 2%. For these TCRs, the target antigens are not known. The sequencing here drew on PBMCs, taken from a glioma patient whose treatment included an IDH1 peptide vaccine. The source is a man in his forties with glioma. CDR3s include the opening cysteine and the closing phenylalanine or tryptophan. A D gene is named only where the DNA matches it firmly. Rows give clone size only sometimes, using once, few, many, or a class for an expanded clone.

V gene	D gene	J gene	clone size	CDR3 protein	CDR3 DNA
TRBV6-5	TRBD1	TRBJ2-1	-	CASSLDRARNEQFF	TGTGCCAGCAGTTTGGACAGGGCTCGGAATGAGCAGTTCTTC
TRBV6-1	TRBD1	TRBJ2-3	-	CASSMQGARSDTQYF	TGTGCCAGCAGTATGCAGGGGGCGCGGTCAGATACGCAGTATTTT
TRBV6-1	TRBD1	TRBJ1-1	few	CASSRTIDRGAFF	TGTGCCAGCAGTCGAACCATAGACAGGGGAGCTTTCTTT
TRBV6-1	-	TRBJ2-3	-	CASSDPQGWGHSSTDTQYF	TGTGCCAGCAGTGACCCCCAGGGCTGGGGACACTCTAGCACAGATACGCAGTATTTT
TRBV6-1	-	TRBJ2-2	few	CASSETNTGELFF	TGTGCCAGCAGTGAAACGAACACCGGGGAGCTGTTTTTT
TRBV7-2	-	TRBJ2-3	few	CASTGRGITDTQYF	TGTGCCAGCACTGGACGGGGAATCACAGATACGCAGTATTTT
TRBV10-2	-	TRBJ2-3	once	CASTPQGWGTDTQYF	TGCGCCAGCACCCCCCAGGGCTGGGGCACAGATACGCAGTATTTT
TRBV23-1	TRBD2	TRBJ2-6	-	CASSHRFFAGEPGANVLTF	TGCGCCAGCAGTCATAGATTCTTTGCGGGAGAACCCGGGGCCAACGTCCTGACTTTC
TRBV6-1	-	TRBJ2-3	-	CASSAISDTQYF	TGTGCCAGCAGCGCGATCTCGGATACGCAGTATTTT
TRBV7-2	TRBD1	TRBJ2-4	-	CASRAKDRMDIQYF	TGTGCCAGCAGAGCTAAGGACAGGATGGACATTCAGTACTTC
TRBV7-9	-	TRBJ2-6	-	CASSYGLGNSGANVLTF	TGTGCCAGCAGCTACGGGTTGGGGAACTCTGGGGCCAACGTCCTGACTTTC
TRBV5-1	-	TRBJ1-5	-	CASSWDGSNQPQHF	TGCGCCAGCAGCTGGGACGGAAGCAATCAGCCCCAGCATTTT
TRBV6-5	-	TRBJ1-1	-	CASSNNRDSTEAFF	TGTGCCAGCAGTAATAACAGGGATAGCACTGAAGCTTTCTTT
TRBV29-1	-	TRBJ2-3	medium-sized	CSVEDVVSGTDTQYF	TGCAGCGTTGAAGACGTAGTTAGCGGCACAGATACGCAGTATTTT
TRBV2	-	TRBJ1-1	-	CASGERRLSTEAFF	TGTGCCAGCGGCGAGCGGCGTTTGTCCACTGAAGCTTTCTTT
TRBV7-7	-	TRBJ2-2	once	CASSARGRGELFF	TGTGCCAGCAGCGCGCGGGGTCGCGGGGAGCTGTTTTTT
TRBV28	TRBD1	TRBJ1-2	-	CASSSGQEGDGYTF	TGTGCCAGCAGTTCGGGACAGGAGGGGGATGGCTACACCTTC
TRBV4-2	-	TRBJ2-6	-	CASSQAEWRSGANVLTF	TGTGCCAGCAGCCAAGCGGAATGGCGCTCTGGGGCCAACGTCCTGACTTTC
TRBV7-2	TRBD1	TRBJ1-2	-	CASSADRAQGSGYTF	TGTGCCAGCAGCGCAGACAGGGCCCAGGGGAGTGGCTACACCTTC
TRBV11-2	-	TRBJ2-5	once	CASGPGEYQETQYF	TGTGCCAGCGGCCCGGGGGAGTACCAAGAGACCCAGTACTTC
TRBV7-2	-	TRBJ1-5	-	CASSLKGGVRQPQHF	TGTGCCAGCAGCTTAAAGGGAGGGGTGAGACAGCCCCAGCATTTT
TRBV18	-	TRBJ2-5	-	CASSPAGLETQYF	TGTGCCAGCTCACCAGCAGGCCTGGAGACCCAGTACTTC
TRBV6-1	-	TRBJ2-6	-	CASIRANVLTF	TGTGCCTCTATCCGGGCCAACGTCCTGACTTTC
TRBV6-6	TRBD1	TRBJ1-3	-	CASSGTGISSGNTIYF	TGTGCCAGCAGCGGGACAGGGATAAGCTCTGGAAACACCATATATTTT
TRBV19	-	TRBJ1-2	-	CATSQGLNYGYTF	TGTGCCACTTCACAGGGTCTCAACTATGGCTACACCTTC
TRBV19	TRBD2	TRBJ2-1	-	CASSSSGIYNEQFF	TGTGCCAGTTCTTCTAGCGGAATTTACAATGAGCAGTTCTTC
TRBV18	-	TRBJ2-1	-	CASYPGANEQFF	TGTGCCAGCTACCCCGGGGCGAATGAGCAGTTCTTC
TRBV5-1	TRBD2	TRBJ2-3	-	CASSLWTSGSDTQYF	TGCGCCAGCAGCTTGTGGACTAGCGGGTCAGATACGCAGTATTTT
TRBV10-3	TRBD1	TRBJ1-1	-	CAISPQGVNTEAFF	TGTGCCATCAGTCCACAGGGGGTGAACACTGAAGCTTTCTTT
TRBV11-2	-	TRBJ1-1	-	CASSLAWQGNTEAFF	TGTGCCAGCAGCTTAGCTTGGCAGGGGAACACTGAAGCTTTCTTT
TRBV25-1	TRBD1	TRBJ1-2	once	CASSARGQGTNYGYTF	TGTGCCAGCAGTGCGAGGGGACAGGGCACTAACTATGGCTACACCTTC
TRBV9	TRBD2	TRBJ2-1	-	CASSGLAGGLLYYNEQFF	TGTGCCAGCAGCGGACTAGCGGGAGGACTCCTATATTACAATGAGCAGTTCTTC
TRBV7-2	-	TRBJ2-3	few	CASSYMRDTQYF	TGTGCCAGCAGCTACATGCGGGATACGCAGTATTTT
TRBV5-3	-	TRBJ2-1	-	CARSLYVGEEDCNEQFF	TGTGCCAGAAGCTTGTATGTCGGGGAGGAAGATTGCAATGAGCAGTTCTTC
TRBV9	TRBD2	TRBJ2-3	-	CASSVEGGAGARESTDTQYF	TGTGCCAGCAGCGTAGAGGGGGGAGCGGGAGCCCGGGAGAGCACAGATACGCAGTATTTT
TRBV5-6	TRBD1	TRBJ1-2	-	CASSHGQGAGYTF	TGTGCCAGCAGCCACGGACAGGGGGCTGGCTACACCTTC
TRBV5-6	TRBD1	TRBJ2-7	-	CASSSDRGYEQYF	TGTGCCAGCAGCTCCGACAGGGGCTACGAGCAGTACTTC
TRBV14	-	TRBJ2-7	-	CASSQDLAGSVWSEQYF	TGTGCCAGCAGCCAAGATCTGGCAGGGTCGGTTTGGAGCGAGCAGTACTTC
TRBV5-1	TRBD1	TRBJ1-4	once	CASSGQGEKLFF	TGCGCCAGCAGCGGACAGGGAGAAAAACTGTTTTTT
TRBV5-6	-	TRBJ1-5	few	CASSSRALAAQHF	TGTGCCAGCAGCTCCCGGGCCCTAGCAGCCCAGCATTTT
TRBV7-2	TRBD1	TRBJ1-1	-	CASSLVGTAMNTEAFF	TGTGCCAGCAGCTTAGTAGGGACAGCAATGAACACTGAAGCTTTCTTT
TRBV6-5	-	TRBJ2-2	-	CASSYTTGELFF	TGTGCCAGCAGTTACACAACCGGGGAGCTGTTTTTT
TRBV6-6	TRBD2	TRBJ2-5	-	CASSYGGGGSETQYF	TGTGCCAGCAGTTACGGCGGGGGGGGGAGTGAGACCCAGTACTTC
TRBV7-9	TRBD1	TRBJ2-7	-	CASSLDRGRYEQYF	TGTGCCAGCAGCTTAGACAGGGGTCGGTACGAGCAGTACTTC
TRBV7-8	TRBD2	TRBJ2-1	-	CASSNSGRTMFF	TGTGCCAGCAGCAATAGCGGGAGGACGATGTTCTTC
TRBV19	TRBD1	TRBJ1-4	once	CASSTRGANEKLFF	TGTGCCAGTAGTACCAGGGGGGCTAATGAAAAACTGTTTTTT
TRBV25-1	-	TRBJ2-5	-	CATPPGRETQYF	TGTGCTACCCCCCCAGGGAGAGAGACCCAGTACTTC
TRBV11-2	-	TRBJ1-2	-	CASSLGGAYGYTF	TGTGCCAGCAGCCTCGGGGGGGCATATGGCTACACCTTC
TRBV4-1	TRBD1	TRBJ2-7	once	CASSLRDRDYEQYF	TGCGCCAGCAGCCTCCGGGACAGAGACTACGAGCAGTACTTC
TRBV10-2	TRBD1	TRBJ1-2	-	CASRETGLTNYGYTF	TGCGCCAGCAGAGAGACAGGGCTTACTAACTATGGCTACACCTTC
TRBV7-2	TRBD1	TRBJ2-4	once	CASSQTGGKNIQYF	TGTGCCAGCAGCCAGACAGGGGGCAAAAACATTCAGTACTTC
TRBV6-1	TRBD1	TRBJ2-7	-	CASSGEGTGVAPPISYEQYF	TGTGCCAGCAGTGGGGAAGGGACAGGAGTTGCACCACCTATCTCCTACGAGCAGTACTTC
TRBV5-1	-	TRBJ1-4	-	CASSFSGVAEKLFF	TGCGCCAGCAGCTTCTCGGGGGTAGCTGAAAAACTGTTTTTT
TRBV14	TRBD2	TRBJ2-1	few	CASSRLAVSSYNEQFF	TGTGCCAGCAGCCGTCTAGCGGTGAGCTCCTACAATGAGCAGTTCTTC
TRBV6-5	TRBD1	TRBJ1-2	once	CASSHDRGGGYTF	TGTGCCAGCAGCCATGACAGGGGAGGGGGCTACACCTTC